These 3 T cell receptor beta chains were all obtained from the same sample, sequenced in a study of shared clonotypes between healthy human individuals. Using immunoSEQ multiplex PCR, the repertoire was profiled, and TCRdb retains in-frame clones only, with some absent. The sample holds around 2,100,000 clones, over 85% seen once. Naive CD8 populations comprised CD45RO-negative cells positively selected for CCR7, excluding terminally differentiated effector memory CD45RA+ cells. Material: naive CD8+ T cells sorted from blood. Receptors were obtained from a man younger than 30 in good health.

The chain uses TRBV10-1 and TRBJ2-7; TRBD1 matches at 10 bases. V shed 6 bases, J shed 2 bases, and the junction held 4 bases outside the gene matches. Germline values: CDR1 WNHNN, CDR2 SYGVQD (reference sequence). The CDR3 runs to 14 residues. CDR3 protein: CASSEGQGPYEQYF. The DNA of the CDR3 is TGCGCCAGCAGCGAGGGACAGGGGCCCTACGAGCAGTACTTC.

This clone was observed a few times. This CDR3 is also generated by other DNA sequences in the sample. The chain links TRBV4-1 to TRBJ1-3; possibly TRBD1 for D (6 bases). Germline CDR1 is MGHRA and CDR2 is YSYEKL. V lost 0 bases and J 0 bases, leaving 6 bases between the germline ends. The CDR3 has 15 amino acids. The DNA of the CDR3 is TGCGCCAGCAGCCAAGACAGGGGCTCTGGAAACACCATATATTTT. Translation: CASSQDRGSGNTIYF.

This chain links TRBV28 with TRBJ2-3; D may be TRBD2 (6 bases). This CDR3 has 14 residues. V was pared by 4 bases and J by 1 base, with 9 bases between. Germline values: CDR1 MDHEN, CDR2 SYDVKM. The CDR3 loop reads CASSSASGTDTQYF. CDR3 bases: TGTGCCAGCAGTTCTGCTAGCGGCACAGATACGCAGTATTTT. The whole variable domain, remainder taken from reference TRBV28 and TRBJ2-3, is DVKVTQSSRYLVKRTGEKVFLECVQDMDHENMFWYRQDPGLGLRLIYFSYDVKMKEKGDIPEGYSVSREKKERFSLILESASTNQTSMYLCASSSASGTDTQYFGPGTRLTVL.